This is a list of T cell receptor beta chains from one sample in a study of blood T cell repertoires in COVID-19. The data were produced by immunoSEQ multiplex PCR, yet TCRdb's version contains in-frame clones alone and is incomplete. The table includes under 60,000 clones, 90% detected once. Sequencing input: peripheral blood. Receptor source: a human donor in a cohort sampled during active COVID-19. Each CDR3 is given with its conserved first and last residue. The D gene is left open where the match is weak. Clone size is shown for a subset of rows, as once, few, many or a class of expanded clone.

CAISESSPGNTQYF TGTGCCATCAGTGAGTCAAGCCCGGGGAATACGCAGTATTTT TRBJ2-3 - TRBV10-3 -
CASSPGFSGYTF TGTGCCAGCAGCCCAGGGTTTTCGGGCTACACCTTC TRBJ1-2 - TRBV5-5 -
CASSLTGPETQYF TGTGCCAGCAGCTTAACAGGGCCAGAGACCCAGTACTTC TRBJ2-5 - TRBV7-9 -
CASGSTPAALAGGILYNEQFF TGTGCTAGTGGTTCGACACCGGCCGCGTTGGCGGGAGGTATCCTATACAATGAGCAGTTCTTC TRBJ2-1 TRBD2 TRBV12-5 -
CASSYSYEQYF TGTGCCAGCAGTTACTCCTACGAGCAGTACTTC TRBJ2-7 - TRBV2 -
CASSQSSSYNEQFF TGTGCCAGCAGCCAATCTAGCTCCTACAATGAGCAGTTCTTC TRBJ2-1 - TRBV5-4 -
CASSWETNYGYTF TGTGCCAGCAGTTGGGAGACTAACTATGGCTACACCTTC TRBJ1-2 - TRBV6-5 -
CASSLGSRGTEAFF TGTGCCAGCAGCTTAGGTTCACGAGGGACTGAAGCTTTCTTT TRBJ1-1 - TRBV11-2 -
CASSSSGSVDEQFF TGTGCCAGCAGCTCTAGCGGGAGCGTCGATGAGCAGTTCTTC TRBJ2-1 TRBD2 TRBV7-2 -
CASSEEAVQANYGYTF TGTGCCAGCAGTGAAGAGGCGGTACAAGCTAACTATGGCTACACCTTC TRBJ1-2 - TRBV6-1 -
CASSLAALAGGRGNTQYF TGCGCCAGCAGCTTGGCCGCTCTAGCGGGAGGCCGGGGGAATACGCAGTATTTT TRBJ2-3 TRBD2 TRBV5-1 -
CASSVQAGESYGYTF TGTGCCAGCAGCGTACAAGCAGGGGAGTCCTATGGCTACACCTTC TRBJ1-2 - TRBV9 -
CASSYRGAGKETQYF TGCGCCAGCAGCTACAGAGGAGCGGGAAAGGAGACCCAGTACTTC TRBJ2-5 TRBD2 TRBV5-1 -
CASSQGTKFYSGNTIYF TGTGCCAGCAGCCAGGGCACGAAATTCTACTCTGGAAACACCATATATTTT TRBJ1-3 - TRBV14 -
CASSPGQGRYGYTF TGCGCCAGCAGCCCGGGACAGGGGAGATATGGCTACACCTTC TRBJ1-2 TRBD1 TRBV5-1 -
CASSLTVEQFF TGCGCCAGCAGCTTGACGGTTGAGCAGTTCTTC TRBJ2-1 - TRBV5-1 -
CASSQTSGSGYEQYF TGTGCCAGCTCACAGACTAGCGGGAGTGGGTACGAGCAGTACTTC TRBJ2-7 TRBD2 TRBV18 -
CASSRRLAAEQFF TGTGCCAGCAGTAGAAGACTAGCAGCCGAGCAGTTCTTC TRBJ2-1 TRBD2 TRBV2 -
CASTPRPSGYNEQFF TGTGCCAGCACTCCCCGTCCTAGCGGATACAATGAGCAGTTCTTC TRBJ2-1 TRBD2 TRBV28 -
CASSGLQGTEAFF TGCGCCAGCAGCGGCTTACAGGGGACTGAAGCTTTCTTT TRBJ1-1 TRBD1 TRBV5-1 -
CASTVQGDTEAFF TGCGCCAGCACCGTTCAGGGGGATACTGAAGCTTTCTTT TRBJ1-1 TRBD1 TRBV5-1 -
CASSRSGTQETQYF TGCGCCAGCAGCAGATCAGGGACTCAAGAGACCCAGTACTTC TRBJ2-5 - TRBV5-1 -
CAWSPGTGTYNEQFF TGTGCCTGGAGCCCCGGGACAGGGACCTACAATGAGCAGTTCTTC TRBJ2-1 TRBD1 TRBV30 -
CASSLVTGPLRSPLHF TGTGCCAGCAGCTTAGTTACAGGGCCGCTCCGATCACCCCTCCACTTT TRBJ1-6 - TRBV11-2 once
CASSQPQGALAEAFF TGTGCCAGCAGTCAACCTCAGGGGGCGCTGGCTGAAGCTTTCTTT TRBJ1-1 TRBD1 TRBV28 -
CASSPAPGEREAFF TGTGCCAGCTCACCAGCACCGGGGGAACGTGAAGCTTTCTTT TRBJ1-1 - TRBV18 -
CASSLASYEKLFF TGTGCCAGCAGCTTAGCGAGTTACGAAAAACTGTTTTTT TRBJ1-4 - TRBV7-9 -
CASSPTSVPSRYEQYF TGTGCCAGCAGCCCCACTAGCGTACCGTCGAGGTACGAGCAGTACTTC TRBJ2-7 TRBD2 TRBV7-2 -
CSVEEGRGPGHQETQYF TGCAGCGTTGAAGAAGGGAGAGGGCCGGGTCACCAAGAGACCCAGTACTTC TRBJ2-5 - TRBV29-1 -
CASSLFRGRAVEQYF TGTGCCAGCAGTTTATTTCGCGGGAGGGCCGTCGAGCAGTACTTC TRBJ2-7 TRBD2 TRBV28 -
CASSPRVKVDGYTF TGTGCCAGCAGTCCTCGGGTGAAGGTAGACGGCTACACCTTC TRBJ1-2 - TRBV28 once
CASSLAATTNEKLFF TGTGCCAGCAGCTTGGCCGCTACAACTAATGAAAAACTGTTTTTT TRBJ1-4 - TRBV5-4 -
CASSPPQGLTEAFF TGTGCCAGCTCACCACCTCAGGGGTTGACTGAAGCTTTCTTT TRBJ1-1 - TRBV18 once
CASSYFGGADTQYF TGTGCCAGCAGTTACTTCGGGGGGGCAGATACGCAGTATTTT TRBJ2-3 TRBD2 TRBV27 -
CASSQASTSGTLKQYF TGTGCCAGCAGCCAAGCGTCCACCTCCGGGACACTAAAGCAGTACTTC TRBJ2-7 - TRBV3-1/TRBV3-2 -